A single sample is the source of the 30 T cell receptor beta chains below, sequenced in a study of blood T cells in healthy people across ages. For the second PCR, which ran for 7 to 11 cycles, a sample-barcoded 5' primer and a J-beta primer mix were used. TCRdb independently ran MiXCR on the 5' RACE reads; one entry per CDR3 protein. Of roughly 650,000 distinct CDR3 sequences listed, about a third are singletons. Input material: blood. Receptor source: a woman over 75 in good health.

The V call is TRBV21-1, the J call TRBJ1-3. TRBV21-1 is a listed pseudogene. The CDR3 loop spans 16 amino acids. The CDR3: CASSKIRRGPGNTIYF. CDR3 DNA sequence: TGTGCCAGCAGCAAGATTCGAAGGGGCCCTGGAAACACCATATATTTT.

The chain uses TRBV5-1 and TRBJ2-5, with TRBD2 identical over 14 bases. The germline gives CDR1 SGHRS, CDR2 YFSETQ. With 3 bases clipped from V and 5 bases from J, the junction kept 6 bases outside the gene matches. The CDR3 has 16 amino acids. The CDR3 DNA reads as TGCGCCAGCAGCTCCCCGACTAGCGGGAGGGGGGAGACCCAGTACTTC. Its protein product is CASSSPTSGRGETQYF.

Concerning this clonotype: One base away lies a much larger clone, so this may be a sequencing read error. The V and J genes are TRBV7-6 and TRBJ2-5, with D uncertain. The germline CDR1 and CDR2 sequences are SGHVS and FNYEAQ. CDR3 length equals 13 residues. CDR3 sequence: CASSLYAEEAQYF. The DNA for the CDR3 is TGTGCCAGCAGCTTATACGCGGAAGAGGCCCAGTACTTC.

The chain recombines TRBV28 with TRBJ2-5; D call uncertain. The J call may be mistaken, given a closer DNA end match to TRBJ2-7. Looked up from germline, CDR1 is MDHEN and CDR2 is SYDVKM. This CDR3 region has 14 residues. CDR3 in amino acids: CASSFNPVGYEQYF. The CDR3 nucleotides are TGTGCCAGCAGTTTCAACCCAGTGGGCTACGAGCAGTACTTC.

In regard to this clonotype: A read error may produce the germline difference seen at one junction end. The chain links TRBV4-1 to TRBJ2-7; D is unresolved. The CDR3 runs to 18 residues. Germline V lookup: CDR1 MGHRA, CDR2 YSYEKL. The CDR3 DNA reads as TGCGCCAGCAGCCAATCTCTGAGCTGGGGTGGGGTCCCCTACGAGCAGGACTTC. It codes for CASSQSLSWGGVPYEQDF.

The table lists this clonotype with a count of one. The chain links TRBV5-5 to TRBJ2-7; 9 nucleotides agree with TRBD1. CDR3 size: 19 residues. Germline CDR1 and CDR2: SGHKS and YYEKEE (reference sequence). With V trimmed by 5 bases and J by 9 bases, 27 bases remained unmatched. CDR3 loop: CASSPEGTGSIRIYNAQYF. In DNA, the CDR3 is TGTGCCAGCAGTCCCGAGGGGACAGGGAGTATTCGGATCTACAATGCGCAGTACTTC. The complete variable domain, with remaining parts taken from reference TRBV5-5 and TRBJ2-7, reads DAGVTQSPTHLIKTRGQQVTLRCSPISGHKSVSWYQQVLGQGPQFIFQYYEKEERGRGNFPDRFSARQFPNYSSELNVNALLLGDSALYLCASSPEGTGSIRIYNAQYFGPGTRLTVT.

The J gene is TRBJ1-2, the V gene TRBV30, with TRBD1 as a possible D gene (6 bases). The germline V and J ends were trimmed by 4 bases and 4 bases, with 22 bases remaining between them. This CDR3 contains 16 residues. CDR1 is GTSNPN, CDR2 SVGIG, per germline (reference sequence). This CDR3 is CAWNPGGGPLRYGYTF. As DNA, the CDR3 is TGTGCCTGGAACCCCGGGGGGGGGCCCCTTCGCTATGGCTACACCTTC.

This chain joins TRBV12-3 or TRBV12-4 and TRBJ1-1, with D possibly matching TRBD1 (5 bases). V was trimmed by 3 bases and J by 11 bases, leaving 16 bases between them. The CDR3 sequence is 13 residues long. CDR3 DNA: TGTGCCAGCAGTTTCAGAGAGGGGAGTGTGGCTTTCTTT. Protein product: CASSFREGSVAFF.

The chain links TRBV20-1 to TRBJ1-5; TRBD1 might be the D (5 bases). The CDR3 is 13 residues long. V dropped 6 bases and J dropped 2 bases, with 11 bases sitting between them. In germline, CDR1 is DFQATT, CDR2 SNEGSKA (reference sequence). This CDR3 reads CSAGRGGNQPQHF. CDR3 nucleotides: TGCAGTGCCGGGAGGGGTGGCAATCAGCCCCAGCATTTT.

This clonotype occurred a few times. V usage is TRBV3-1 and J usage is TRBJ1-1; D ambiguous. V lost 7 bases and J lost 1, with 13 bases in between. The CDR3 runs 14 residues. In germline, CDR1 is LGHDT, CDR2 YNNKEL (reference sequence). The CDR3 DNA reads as TGTGCCAGCACCATATACACCGAGAACACTGAAGCTTTCTTT. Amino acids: CASTIYTENTEAFF. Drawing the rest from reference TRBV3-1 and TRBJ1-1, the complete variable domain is DTAVSQTPKYLVTQMGNDKSIKCEQNLGHDTMYWYKQDSKKFLKIMFSYNNKELIINETVPNRFSPKSPDKAHLNLHINSLELGDSAVYFCASTIYTENTEAFFGQGTRLTVV.

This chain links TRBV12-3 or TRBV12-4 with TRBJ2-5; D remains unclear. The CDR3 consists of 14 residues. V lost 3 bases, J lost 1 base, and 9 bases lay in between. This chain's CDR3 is CASSLLNLQETQYF. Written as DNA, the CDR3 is TGTGCCAGCAGTTTGCTGAACCTCCAAGAGACCCAGTACTTC.

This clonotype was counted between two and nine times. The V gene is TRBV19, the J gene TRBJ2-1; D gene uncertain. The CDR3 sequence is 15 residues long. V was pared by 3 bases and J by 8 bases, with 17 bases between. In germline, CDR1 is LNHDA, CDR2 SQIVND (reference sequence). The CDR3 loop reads CASSMGRFPGHEQFF. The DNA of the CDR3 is TGTGCCAGTAGTATGGGCAGATTCCCTGGGCATGAGCAGTTCTTC.

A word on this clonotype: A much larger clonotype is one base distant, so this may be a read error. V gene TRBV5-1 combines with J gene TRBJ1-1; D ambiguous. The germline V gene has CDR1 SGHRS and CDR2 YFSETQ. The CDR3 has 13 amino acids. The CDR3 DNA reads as TGCGCCAGCAGCTTGGAATCGAGAGATGAAGTTTTCTTT. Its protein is CASSLESRDEVFF.

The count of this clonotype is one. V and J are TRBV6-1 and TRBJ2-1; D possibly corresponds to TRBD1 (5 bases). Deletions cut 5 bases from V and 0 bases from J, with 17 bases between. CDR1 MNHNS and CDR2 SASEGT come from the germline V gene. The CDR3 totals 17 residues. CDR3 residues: CASSRPRGQGSYNEQFF. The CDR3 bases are TGTGCCAGCAGTCGTCCAAGGGGTCAAGGCTCCTACAATGAGCAGTTCTTC.

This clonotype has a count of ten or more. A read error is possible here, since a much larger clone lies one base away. The CDR3 is CASSPGTVRYEQYF. CDR3 in DNA: TGCGCCAGCAGCCCCGGGACAGTAAGATACGAGCAGTACTTC. The J gene is TRBJ2-7, the V gene TRBV5-1; 7 bases match TRBD1. CDR1 is SGHRS, CDR2 YFSETQ, per germline. With V trimmed by 4 bases and J by 4 bases, 8 bases remained unmatched. This CDR3 is built from 14 residues.

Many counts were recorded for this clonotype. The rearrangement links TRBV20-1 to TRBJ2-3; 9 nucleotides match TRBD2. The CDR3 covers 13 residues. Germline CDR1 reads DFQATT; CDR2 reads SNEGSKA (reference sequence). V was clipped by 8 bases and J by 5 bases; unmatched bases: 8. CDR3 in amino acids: CSFARGGKDTQYF. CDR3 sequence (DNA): TGCAGTTTCGCGCGGGGGGGCAAAGATACGCAGTATTTT.

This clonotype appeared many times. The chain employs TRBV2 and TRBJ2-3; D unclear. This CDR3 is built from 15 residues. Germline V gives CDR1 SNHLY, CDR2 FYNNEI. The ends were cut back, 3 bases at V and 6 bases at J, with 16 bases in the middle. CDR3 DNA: TGTGCCAGCAGTGACGGCCTCCCTCCATCCGATACGCAGTATTTT. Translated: CASSDGLPPSDTQYF.

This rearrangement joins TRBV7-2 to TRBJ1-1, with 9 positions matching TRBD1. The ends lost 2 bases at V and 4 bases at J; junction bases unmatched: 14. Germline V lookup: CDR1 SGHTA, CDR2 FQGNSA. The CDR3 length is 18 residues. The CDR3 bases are TGTGCCAGCAGCTTATTGGGACAGGGTTCTCCCATTGGCACTGAAGCTTTCTTT. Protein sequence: CASSLLGQGSPIGTEAFF.

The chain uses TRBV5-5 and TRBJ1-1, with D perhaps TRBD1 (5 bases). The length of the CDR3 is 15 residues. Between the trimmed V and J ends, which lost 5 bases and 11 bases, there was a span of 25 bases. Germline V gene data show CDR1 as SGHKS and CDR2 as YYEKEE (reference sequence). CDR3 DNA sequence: TGTGCCAGCAGTCCCCCGGGGCGGCGAGGAACTCGCGCTTTCTTT. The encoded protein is CASSPPGRRGTRAFF.

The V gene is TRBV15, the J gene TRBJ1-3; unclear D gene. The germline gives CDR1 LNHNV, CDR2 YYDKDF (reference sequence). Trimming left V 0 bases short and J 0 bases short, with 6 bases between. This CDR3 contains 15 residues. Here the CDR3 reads CATSRDLASGNTIYF. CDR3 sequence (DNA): TGTGCCACCAGCAGAGATTTAGCCTCTGGAAACACCATATATTTT.

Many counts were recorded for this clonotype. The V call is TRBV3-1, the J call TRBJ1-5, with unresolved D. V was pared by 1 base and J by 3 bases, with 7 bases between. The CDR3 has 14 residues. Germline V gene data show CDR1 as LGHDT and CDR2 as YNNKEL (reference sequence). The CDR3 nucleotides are TGTGCCAGCAGCCAAGGGGGAAACAATCAGCCCCAGCATTTT. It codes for CASSQGGNNQPQHF.

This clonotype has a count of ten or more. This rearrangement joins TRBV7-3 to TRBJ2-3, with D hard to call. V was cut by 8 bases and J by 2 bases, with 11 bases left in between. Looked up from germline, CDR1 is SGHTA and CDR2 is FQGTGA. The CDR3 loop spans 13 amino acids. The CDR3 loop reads CASAPWATDTQYF. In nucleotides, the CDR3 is TGTGCCAGCGCCCCTTGGGCCACAGATACGCAGTATTTT.

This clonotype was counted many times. The CDR3 protein is CASSSGTSGGEDTQYF. In DNA, the CDR3 is TGTGCCAGCAGCTCAGGGACTAGCGGGGGGGAGGATACGCAGTATTTT. This chain joins TRBV4-2 and TRBJ2-3; 16 bases are shared with TRBD2. In germline, CDR1 is LGHNA, CDR2 YNFKEQ. The V segment lost 5 bases and the J segment 6 bases; nucleotides outside the gene matches: 5. CDR3 size: 16 residues.

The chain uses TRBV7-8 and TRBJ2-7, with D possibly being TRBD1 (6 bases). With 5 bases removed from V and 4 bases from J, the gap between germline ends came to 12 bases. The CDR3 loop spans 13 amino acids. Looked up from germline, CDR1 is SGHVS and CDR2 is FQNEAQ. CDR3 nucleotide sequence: TGTGCCAGCAGCCCGGAGACAGGATACGAGCAGTACTTC. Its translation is CASSPETGYEQYF.

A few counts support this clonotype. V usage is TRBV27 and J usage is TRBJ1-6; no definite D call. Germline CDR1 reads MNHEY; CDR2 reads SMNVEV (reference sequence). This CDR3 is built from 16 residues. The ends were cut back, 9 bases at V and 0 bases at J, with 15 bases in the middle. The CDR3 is CASSGRLSSYNSPLHF. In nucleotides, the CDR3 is TGTGCCAGTTCCGGACGGCTGAGCTCCTATAATTCACCCCTCCACTTT.

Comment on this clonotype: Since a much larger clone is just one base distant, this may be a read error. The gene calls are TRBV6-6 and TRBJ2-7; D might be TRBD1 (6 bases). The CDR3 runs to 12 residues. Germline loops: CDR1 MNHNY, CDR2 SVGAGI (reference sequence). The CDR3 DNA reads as TGTGCCGGCAGCCTGTTGGGGGCCGAGCAGTACTTC. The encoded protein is CAGSLLGAEQYF.

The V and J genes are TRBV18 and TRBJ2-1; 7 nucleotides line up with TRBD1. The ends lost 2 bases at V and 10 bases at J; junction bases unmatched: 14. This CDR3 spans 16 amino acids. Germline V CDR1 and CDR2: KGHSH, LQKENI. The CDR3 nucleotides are TGTGCCAGCTCACCAACGGGATTCCGGCCGGGACAGGAGCAGTTCTTC. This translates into CASSPTGFRPGQEQFF.

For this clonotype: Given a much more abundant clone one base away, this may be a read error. CDR3 sequence (DNA): TGTGCCGGCAGCAGAGGGACAGGTTACAGCTCCTACGAGCAGTACTTC. It codes for CAGSRGTGYSSYEQYF. The chain carries TRBV6-5 and TRBJ2-7; 8 nucleotides line up with TRBD1. CDR1 and CDR2 from the germline V gene are MNHEY and SVGAGI. The CDR3 loop spans 16 amino acids.

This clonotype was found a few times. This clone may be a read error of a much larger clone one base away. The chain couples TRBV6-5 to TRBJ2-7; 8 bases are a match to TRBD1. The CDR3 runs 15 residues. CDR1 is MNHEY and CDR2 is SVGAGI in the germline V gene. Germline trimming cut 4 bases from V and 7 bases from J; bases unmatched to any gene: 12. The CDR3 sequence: CASSFSRDRYNEQYF. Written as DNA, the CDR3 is TGTGCCAGCAGTTTCTCCCGGGACAGGTACAATGAGCAGTACTTC.

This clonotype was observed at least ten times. CDR3 nucleotides: TGCAGTGCTAAGAAGGGGCAGGGCTCCTACAATGAGCAGTTCTTC. Translating it yields CSAKKGQGSYNEQFF. The chain combines TRBV20-1 with TRBJ2-1; D perhaps matches TRBD1 (5 bases). Germline V CDR1 and CDR2: DFQATT, SNEGSKA (reference sequence). This CDR3 is built from 15 residues. The ends were cut back, 4 bases at V and 0 bases at J, with 13 bases in the middle.